Listed below are T cell receptor beta chains from one sample, sequenced in a study of cytomegalovirus exposure and HLA in healthy donors. The method was immunoSEQ multiplex PCR; TCRdb's version includes in-frame clones alone and lacks a portion of them. This sample has some 150,000 clones; less than 80% occur once, and the top ten carry 2.1%. Material: PBMCs. The receptors originated from a man between 35 and 55 years old in good health and CMV-seronegative. CDR3s include the opening cysteine and the closing phenylalanine or tryptophan. Each record gives: V gene, clone size, CDR3 protein. The listing skips clone size in some rows; elsewhere it reads once, few, many or a size class.

>TRBV6-1|-
CASSKDRSNTEAFF
>TRBV2|-
CASSTRLAPSSYEQYF
>TRBV19|-
CASSIQGAETQYF
>TRBV29-1|-
CSVGSGISTDTQYF
>TRBV10-1|-
CASSESTGHNEQFF
>TRBV29-1|-
CSVRWTGGETQYF
>TRBV7-8|-
CASSLGVTENQPQHF
>TRBV29-1|-
CSVGGGSNQPQHF
>TRBV6-5|few
CASSPGPPLDQPQHF
>TRBV28|once
CASSFGMGAYEQYF
>TRBV21-1|-
CASSKRPRVGSGANGLTF
>TRBV28|-
CATNRGGVLAGLDNEQFF
>TRBV19|once
CASSIIGLRETSGRFYEQYF
>TRBV5-4|-
CASSLAGGRPTGELFF
>TRBV28|-
CASSFKPGTGANYGYTF
>TRBV4-1|-
CASSQSDRRYEQYF
>TRBV5-6|-
CASSPPGAWGYTF
>TRBV7-2|-
CASSSSGGWLFEQYF
>TRBV19|-
CASSRSRRASGNQPQHF
>TRBV19|few
CASGDRPNTEAFF
>TRBV18|few
CASSLTTTGLAGTYEQYF
>TRBV5-6|once
CASSSGGRGETQYF